A single sample gave rise to the 15 T cell receptor beta chains below, sequenced in a study of T cell repertoires in cytomegalovirus infection. MiXCR, run by TCRdb on the reads, gives a single entry per CDR3 protein. This table holds some 900,000 distinct CDR3 sequences, 30% to 35% found once. Which antigens these TCRs recognize remains unknown. The material was cultured CD8+ T cells from PBMCs, obtained from culture after CMV antigen stimulation. All receptors come from a human donor in good health (CMV status not recorded). Some clones in this sample may be carry-over from other donors' samples.

Ten or more counts support this clonotype. J is TRBJ2-6 and V is TRBV5-4, with D possibly called TRBD1 or TRBD2 (5 bases each). V lost 0 bases and J 0 bases, leaving 10 bases between the germline ends. The CDR3 sequence is 17 residues long. Germline V gives CDR1 SGHNT, CDR2 YYREEE (reference sequence). CDR3 coding DNA: TGTGCCAGCAGCTTGGCCGGGACGGACTCTGGGGCCAACGTCCTGACTTTC. This sequence encodes CASSLAGTDSGANVLTF.

This rearrangement joins TRBV15 to TRBJ1-1; D call uncertain. Trimming left V 1 base short and J 7 bases short, with 7 bases between. The CDR3 covers 12 residues. The V gene's germline CDR1 is LNHNV and CDR2 YYDKDF (reference sequence). The CDR3 region is CATSRGVNEAFF. CDR3 coding DNA: TGTGCCACCAGCAGAGGGGTGAATGAAGCTTTCTTT.

The chain links TRBV15 to TRBJ1-5, with unresolved D. The CDR3 totals 16 residues. Germline CDR1 reads LNHNV; CDR2 reads YYDKDF (reference sequence). V lost 4 bases to trimming and J lost 0 bases, with 13 bases between them. Written as DNA, the CDR3 is TGTGCCACCAGCAATTATCGGGCAGCTAGCAATCAGCCCCAGCATTTT. This encodes CATSNYRAASNQPQHF.

V and J are TRBV7-4 and TRBJ1-5; 8 nucleotides match TRBD1. Germline CDR1 reads SGHVT; CDR2 reads SQSDAQ. J was trimmed by 4 bases and V by 5 bases; bases with no gene match: 10. This CDR3 region has 16 residues. The CDR3 DNA follows: TGTGCCAGCAGCCAAGGACAGGGTTTGGAGAATCAGCCCCAGCATTTT. It is translated as CASSQGQGLENQPQHF.

The chain links TRBV5-5 to TRBJ1-6; D perhaps matches TRBD1 (5 bases). The V gene lost 2 bases and the J gene lost 14 bases, with 8 bases spanning the gap. This CDR3 spans 11 amino acids. Germline lookup yields CDR1 SGHKS and CDR2 YYEKEE (reference sequence). Written as DNA, the CDR3 is TGTGCCAGCAGCTTACAGGCCACCCTCCACTTT. It is translated as CASSLQATLHF.

The CDR3 coding sequence is TGTGCCAGCAGCTATGCTTCAGAGACCCAGTACTTC. Translated, it gives CASSYASETQYF. This sequence joins TRBV11-2 and TRBJ2-5; no definite D call. Germline loops: CDR1 SGHAT, CDR2 FQNNGV. This CDR3 is built from 12 residues. The germline V and J ends were trimmed by 4 bases and 4 bases, with 7 bases remaining between them.

This chain joins TRBV29-1 and TRBJ1-1; 12 positions match TRBD1. Per germline, CDR1 SQVTM and CDR2 ANQGSEA. The CDR3 contains 16 residues. J was trimmed by 8 bases and V by 5 bases; bases with no gene match: 15. CDR3 loop: CSVLWILGQGAGEAFF. For the CDR3, the DNA is TGCAGCGTTCTTTGGATCCTGGGACAGGGGGCTGGGGAAGCTTTCTTT. Drawing the rest from reference TRBV29-1 and TRBJ1-1, the complete variable domain is SAVISQKPSRDICQRGTSLTIQCQVDSQVTMMFWYRQQPGQSLTLIATANQGSEATYESGFVIDKFPISRPNLTFSTLTVSNMSPEDSSIYLCSVLWILGQGAGEAFFGQGTRLTVV.

This clonotype has at least ten counts. The chain is built from TRBV12-3 or TRBV12-4 and TRBJ2-2; no clear D. This CDR3 contains 17 residues. V gave up 3 bases and J gave up 0 bases, with 14 bases separating them. The CDR3 sequence is CASSFIPGIANTGELFF. In nucleotides, the CDR3 is TGTGCCAGCAGTTTTATCCCCGGAATAGCGAACACCGGGGAGCTGTTTTTT.

This clonotype was recorded at least ten times. The chain joins TRBV6-1 to TRBJ2-3, with TRBD2 identical over 10 bases. Germline V CDR1 and CDR2: MNHNS, SASEGT. CDR3 size: 15 residues. V lost 2 bases and J lost 4; bases outside the gene matches: 3. The CDR3 sequence: CASSELSGGADTQYF. CDR3 in DNA: TGTGCCAGCAGTGAACTGAGCGGGGGGGCAGATACGCAGTATTTT.

This clonotype is a singleton in its sample. The chain carries TRBV5-5 and TRBJ1-2, with D hard to call. This CDR3 is 15 amino acids long. Trimming took 6 bases from V and 2 from J, leaving 17 bases between them. Germline V gene data show CDR1 as SGHKS and CDR2 as YYEKEE (reference sequence). CDR3 coding DNA: TGTGCCAGCACCGTTGGTGTAGGAGAGAACTATGGCTACACCTTC. It translates to CASTVGVGENYGYTF. Looking up the rest from reference TRBV5-5 and TRBJ1-2 gives the full variable domain: DAGVTQSPTHLIKTRGQQVTLRCSPISGHKSVSWYQQVLGQGPQFIFQYYEKEERGRGNFPDRFSARQFPNYSSELNVNALLLGDSALYLCASTVGVGENYGYTFGSGTRLTVV.

This clonotype was seen only a few times. V is TRBV7-8 and J is TRBJ2-5; D is perhaps TRBD1 (6 bases). Germline V CDR1 and CDR2: SGHVS, FQNEAQ. Trimming pared 5 bases from V and 0 bases from J, leaving 13 bases between. This CDR3 spans 15 amino acids. The CDR3 DNA reads as TGTGCCAGCAGCGGAACAGGGATTGACCAAGAGACCCAGTACTTC. Translation: CASSGTGIDQETQYF.

This clonotype was counted once. The rearrangement uses TRBV29-1 and TRBJ2-7; D possibly corresponds to TRBD1 (5 bases). The CDR3 covers 14 residues. Looked up from germline, CDR1 is SQVTM and CDR2 is ANQGSEA. V shed 5 bases and J shed 3 bases, with 17 bases lying between them. This chain's CDR3 is CSVQQAFAVYEQYF. DNA for the CDR3: TGCAGCGTTCAACAGGCTTTTGCCGTCTACGAGCAGTACTTC.

This clonotype occurred a few times. The chain links TRBV10-3 to TRBJ2-7; no clear D gene. Germline lookup yields CDR1 ENHRY and CDR2 SYGVKD. With 2 bases removed from V and 1 base from J, the gap between germline ends came to 3 bases. This CDR3 has 12 amino acids. The CDR3 sequence: CAISEDSYEQYF. As DNA, the CDR3 is TGTGCCATCAGTGAGGATTCCTACGAGCAGTACTTC.

The CDR3 DNA reads as TGTGCCAGCTTAAAGGGCCCCACAGATACGCAGTATTTT. This codes for CASLKGPTDTQYF. V is TRBV7-2 and J is TRBJ2-3; D gene ambiguous. The length of the CDR3 is 13 residues. Germline V gene lookup returns CDR1 SGHTA and CDR2 FQGNSA. V dropped 8 bases and J dropped 2 bases, with 11 bases sitting between them.

The rearrangement uses TRBV6-2 or TRBV6-3 and TRBJ2-1, with D tentatively TRBD1 or TRBD2 (5 bases each). Germline values: CDR1 MNHEY, CDR2 SVGEGT. The CDR3 sequence is 17 residues long. V was clipped by 5 bases and J by 6 bases, with 23 bases between them. CDR3 DNA: TGTGCCAGCAGTGATTTGACGGGACCCTCGTGGGGCAATGAGCAGTTCTTC. Translating gives CASSDLTGPSWGNEQFF.